This is a list of T cell receptor beta chains from one sample in a study of cytomegalovirus exposure and HLA in healthy donors. Profiling relied on immunoSEQ multiplex PCR, and the TCRdb table lists in-frame clones only, not all of them. The data hold some 200,000 clones, with roughly 80% observed a single time. The sequenced sample consisted of PBMCs. All receptors derive from a man aged 50 or older in good health and CMV-seronegative. The CDR3 runs from the conserved cysteine through the conserved F or W. A D gene is named only where the DNA matches it firmly. Expanded clones are given a class, and other clones once, few, many or no size at all.

clone_size	d_call	j_call	v_call	cdr3_nt	cdr3_aa
NA	NA	TRBJ2-5	TRBV6-5	TGTGCCAGCAGTTACCTCGGGGGAGAGACCCAGTACTTC	CASSYLGGETQYF
NA	NA	TRBJ2-7	TRBV10-3	TGTGCCATCAGTGAGCTCTACGAGCAGTACTTC	CAISELYEQYF
NA	NA	TRBJ2-7	TRBV7-2	TGTGCCAGCAGCTGGGACACCTACGAGCAGTACTTC	CASSWDTYEQYF
once	NA	TRBJ2-7	TRBV10-3	TGTGCCATCAGTGAGGTTGGACAAGGGGAGCAGTACTTC	CAISEVGQGEQYF
NA	NA	TRBJ2-7	TRBV30	TGTGCCTGGCAGAGAGCGGGTTTATACGAGCAGTACTTC	CAWQRAGLYEQYF
NA	TRBD1	TRBJ2-1	TRBV2	TGTGCCAGGACAGGGCTGTCCTACAATGAGCAGTTCTTC	CARTGLSYNEQFF
NA	NA	TRBJ2-7	TRBV12-5	TGTGCTAGTGGTTTGGTAAGCAGCGGCGAGCAGTACTTC	CASGLVSSGEQYF
NA	NA	TRBJ1-3	TRBV11-2	TGTGCCAGCAGCCTCCTTTTGGAGCCTGGAAACACCATATATTTT	CASSLLLEPGNTIYF
NA	NA	TRBJ1-1	TRBV13	TGTGCCAGCAGCGCCTGGACTGTGAACACTGAAGCTTTCTTT	CASSAWTVNTEAFF
NA	TRBD1	TRBJ2-2	TRBV7-9	TGTGCCAGCAGTCCCGGACAGGGGGCTTTGACCGGGGAGCTGTTTTTT	CASSPGQGALTGELFF
NA	NA	TRBJ1-6	TRBV9	TGTGCCAGCAGCGTCTGGGACTTTAATTCACCCCTCCACTTT	CASSVWDFNSPLHF
few	TRBD1	TRBJ2-5	TRBV7-6	TGTGCCAGCAGCTTAGGGGGGACAGGGTGGATAGAGACCCAGTACTTC	CASSLGGTGWIETQYF
NA	TRBD1	TRBJ1-2	TRBV5-6	TGTGCCAGCAGCGGGGGACAGGGGGCGCATGGCTACACCTTC	CASSGGQGAHGYTF
NA	NA	TRBJ1-1	TRBV10-3	TGTGCCATCAGGACACAGGGGAACACTGAAGCTTTCTTT	CAIRTQGNTEAFF
NA	NA	TRBJ2-2	TRBV7-2	TGTGCCAGCAGCCCCGGGTGGTCCGGGGAGCTGTTTTTT	CASSPGWSGELFF
NA	NA	TRBJ2-5	TRBV7-9	TGTGCCAGCAGCGTTAGCAGGGCGCTCCAAGAGACCCAGTACTTC	CASSVSRALQETQYF
NA	TRBD1	TRBJ1-2	TRBV5-1	TGCGCCAGCAGCTTGGCGGGACAGACTCAAAACTATGGCTACACCTTC	CASSLAGQTQNYGYTF
NA	NA	TRBJ2-7	TRBV27	TGTGCCAGCAGTTTATCTGCCGCGGGCGCGTACGAGCAGTACTTC	CASSLSAAGAYEQYF
NA	TRBD1	TRBJ2-5	TRBV4-3	TGCGCCAGCAGCCAGGATAACAGGGGCCAAGAGACCCAGTACTTC	CASSQDNRGQETQYF
NA	NA	TRBJ2-7	TRBV29-1	TGCAGCGTTGTAGAGGGTCGAGGGGAGCAGTACTTC	CSVVEGRGEQYF
NA	NA	TRBJ2-1	TRBV11-1	TGTGCCAGCAGCCCGCTACGGCGGGCGCGAAATGAGCAGTTCTTC	CASSPLRRARNEQFF
NA	NA	TRBJ1-1	TRBV6-5	TGTGCCAGCAGTGAGACAGAGAACACTGAAGCTTTCTTT	CASSETENTEAFF
NA	NA	TRBJ2-7	TRBV5-1	TGCGCCAGCAGCCCGGGGGGACAGGCATTTTCCTACGAGCAGTACTTC	CASSPGGQAFSYEQYF
NA	NA	TRBJ1-5	TRBV19	TGTGCCAGTAGTGCAGTTAATCAGCCCCAGCATTTT	CASSAVNQPQHF
once	TRBD2	TRBJ2-1	TRBV4-3	TGCGCCAGCAGCCAAGATCAGGGAGGGGTATACAATGAGCAGTTCTTC	CASSQDQGGVYNEQFF
NA	TRBD1	TRBJ2-7	TRBV9	TGTGCCAGCAGCGGAGGGACAGGGATGTACGAGCAGTACTTC	CASSGGTGMYEQYF
NA	NA	TRBJ2-2	TRBV2	TGTGCCAGCAGGGTGACAACGAACACCGGGGAGCTGCTTTTT	CASRVTTNTGELLF
NA	NA	TRBJ2-3	TRBV19	TGTGCCAGTAGTATTGGGGCTTTCACAGATACGCAGTATTTT	CASSIGAFTDTQYF
NA	NA	TRBJ2-3	TRBV15	TGTGCCACCTCAGTATCTGAGAGGGCGAATTCAGATACGCAGTATTTT	CATSVSERANSDTQYF
once	TRBD1	TRBJ2-1	TRBV5-6	TGTGCCAGCAGCTCGAGGGGACAGGGGGCATTCAATGAGCAGTTCTTC	CASSSRGQGAFNEQFF
NA	NA	TRBJ2-1	TRBV2	TGTGCCAGCAGTGAGAGGAGTGCGAAGAATGAGCAGTTCTTC	CASSERSAKNEQFF
NA	NA	TRBJ1-6	TRBV19	TGTGCCAGTAGAGGATTGGGCATTGGGGGGAAGTATTCACCCCTCCACTTT	CASRGLGIGGKYSPLHF
NA	NA	TRBJ2-5	TRBV27	TGTGCCAGCAGTTTGGCCGTTACCAAAGAGACCCAGTACTTC	CASSLAVTKETQYF
NA	NA	TRBJ1-2	TRBV29-1	TGCAGCGTCGGGGGTTCGGCGGGAACTTTCTATGGCTACACCTTC	CSVGGSAGTFYGYTF
few	NA	TRBJ2-5	TRBV5-4	TGTGCCAGCAGCCCTCGTATCCAAGAGACCCAGTACTTC	CASSPRIQETQYF
NA	TRBD1	TRBJ1-1	TRBV18	TGTGCCAGCTCACATCCCGTTTCCGGGACAGGGAACACTGAAGCTTTCTTT	CASSHPVSGTGNTEAFF
NA	NA	TRBJ2-1	TRBV19	TGTGCCAGTAGTATCGTCAGGCAAGAGCAGTTCTTC	CASSIVRQEQFF
NA	TRBD2	TRBJ2-7	TRBV7-6	TGTGCCAGCAGTCCGGCGGGAGGAGGGTTCTACGAGCAGTACTTC	CASSPAGGGFYEQYF
NA	NA	TRBJ1-6	TRBV7-9	TGTGCCAGCAGCTTCCAAAGTGGTGGGGCGAATTCACCCCTCCACTTT	CASSFQSGGANSPLHF
NA	NA	TRBJ2-2	TRBV13	TGTGCCAGCAGCTTAGAGTTGAGCACCGGGGAGCTGTTTTTT	CASSLELSTGELFF
few	NA	TRBJ1-3	TRBV12-5	TGTGCTAGTGCTGTCGGTGTTTCTGGAAACACCATATATTTT	CASAVGVSGNTIYF
NA	TRBD1	TRBJ1-2	TRBV9	TGTGCCAGCAGCGGAACCGCTCAGGGACAGTCAGTCTACACCTTC	CASSGTAQGQSVYTF
NA	NA	TRBJ1-3	TRBV5-5	TGTGCCAGCAGCTTGGTTTGGCTGGTGAACACCATATATTTT	CASSLVWLVNTIYF
NA	NA	TRBJ2-2	TRBV9	TGTGCCAGCAGCGTGCGGGCCAATCCCCTCGAGGGGCTGTTTTTT	CASSVRANPLEGLFF
NA	NA	TRBJ1-4	TRBV18	TGTGCCAGCTCACCAAATGGACAGATTAATGAAAAACTGTTTTTT	CASSPNGQINEKLFF
few	NA	TRBJ2-3	TRBV27	TGTGCCAGCAGTCCGCAGGGCTTCTCCACAGATACGCAGTATTTT	CASSPQGFSTDTQYF